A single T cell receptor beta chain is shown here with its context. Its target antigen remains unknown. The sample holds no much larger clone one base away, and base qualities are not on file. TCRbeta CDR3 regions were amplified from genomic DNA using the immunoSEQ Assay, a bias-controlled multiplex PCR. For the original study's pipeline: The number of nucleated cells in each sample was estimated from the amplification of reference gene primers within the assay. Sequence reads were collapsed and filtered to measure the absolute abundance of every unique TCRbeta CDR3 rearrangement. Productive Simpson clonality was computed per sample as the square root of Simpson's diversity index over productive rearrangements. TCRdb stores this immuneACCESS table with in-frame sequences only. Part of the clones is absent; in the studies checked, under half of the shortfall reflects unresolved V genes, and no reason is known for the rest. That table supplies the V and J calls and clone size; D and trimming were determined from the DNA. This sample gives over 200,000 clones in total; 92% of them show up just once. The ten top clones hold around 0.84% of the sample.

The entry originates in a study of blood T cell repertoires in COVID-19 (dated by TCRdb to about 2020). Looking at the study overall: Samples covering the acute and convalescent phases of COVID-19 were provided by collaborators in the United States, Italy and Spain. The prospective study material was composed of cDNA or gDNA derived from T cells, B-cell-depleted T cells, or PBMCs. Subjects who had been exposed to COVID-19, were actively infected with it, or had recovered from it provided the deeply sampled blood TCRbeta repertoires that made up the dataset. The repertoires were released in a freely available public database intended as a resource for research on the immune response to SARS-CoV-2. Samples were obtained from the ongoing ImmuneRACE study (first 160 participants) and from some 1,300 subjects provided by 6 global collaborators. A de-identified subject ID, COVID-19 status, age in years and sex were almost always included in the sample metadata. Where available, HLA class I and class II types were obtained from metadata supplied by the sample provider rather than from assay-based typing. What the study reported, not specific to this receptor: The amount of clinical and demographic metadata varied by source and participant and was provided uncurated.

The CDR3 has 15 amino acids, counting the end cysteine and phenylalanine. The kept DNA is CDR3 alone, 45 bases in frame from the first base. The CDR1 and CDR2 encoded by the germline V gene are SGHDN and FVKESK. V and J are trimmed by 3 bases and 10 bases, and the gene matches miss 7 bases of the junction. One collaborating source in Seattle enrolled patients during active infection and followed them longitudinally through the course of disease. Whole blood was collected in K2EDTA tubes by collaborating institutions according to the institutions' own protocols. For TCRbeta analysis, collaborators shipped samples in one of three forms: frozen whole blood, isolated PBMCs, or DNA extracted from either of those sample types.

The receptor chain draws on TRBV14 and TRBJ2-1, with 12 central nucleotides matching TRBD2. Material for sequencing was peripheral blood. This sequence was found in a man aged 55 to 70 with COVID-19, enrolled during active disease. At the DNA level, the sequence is TGTGCCAGCAGCCATTCTGTGCTAGCGGGGGGGGAGCAGTTCTTC. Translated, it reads CASSHSVLAGGEQFF.